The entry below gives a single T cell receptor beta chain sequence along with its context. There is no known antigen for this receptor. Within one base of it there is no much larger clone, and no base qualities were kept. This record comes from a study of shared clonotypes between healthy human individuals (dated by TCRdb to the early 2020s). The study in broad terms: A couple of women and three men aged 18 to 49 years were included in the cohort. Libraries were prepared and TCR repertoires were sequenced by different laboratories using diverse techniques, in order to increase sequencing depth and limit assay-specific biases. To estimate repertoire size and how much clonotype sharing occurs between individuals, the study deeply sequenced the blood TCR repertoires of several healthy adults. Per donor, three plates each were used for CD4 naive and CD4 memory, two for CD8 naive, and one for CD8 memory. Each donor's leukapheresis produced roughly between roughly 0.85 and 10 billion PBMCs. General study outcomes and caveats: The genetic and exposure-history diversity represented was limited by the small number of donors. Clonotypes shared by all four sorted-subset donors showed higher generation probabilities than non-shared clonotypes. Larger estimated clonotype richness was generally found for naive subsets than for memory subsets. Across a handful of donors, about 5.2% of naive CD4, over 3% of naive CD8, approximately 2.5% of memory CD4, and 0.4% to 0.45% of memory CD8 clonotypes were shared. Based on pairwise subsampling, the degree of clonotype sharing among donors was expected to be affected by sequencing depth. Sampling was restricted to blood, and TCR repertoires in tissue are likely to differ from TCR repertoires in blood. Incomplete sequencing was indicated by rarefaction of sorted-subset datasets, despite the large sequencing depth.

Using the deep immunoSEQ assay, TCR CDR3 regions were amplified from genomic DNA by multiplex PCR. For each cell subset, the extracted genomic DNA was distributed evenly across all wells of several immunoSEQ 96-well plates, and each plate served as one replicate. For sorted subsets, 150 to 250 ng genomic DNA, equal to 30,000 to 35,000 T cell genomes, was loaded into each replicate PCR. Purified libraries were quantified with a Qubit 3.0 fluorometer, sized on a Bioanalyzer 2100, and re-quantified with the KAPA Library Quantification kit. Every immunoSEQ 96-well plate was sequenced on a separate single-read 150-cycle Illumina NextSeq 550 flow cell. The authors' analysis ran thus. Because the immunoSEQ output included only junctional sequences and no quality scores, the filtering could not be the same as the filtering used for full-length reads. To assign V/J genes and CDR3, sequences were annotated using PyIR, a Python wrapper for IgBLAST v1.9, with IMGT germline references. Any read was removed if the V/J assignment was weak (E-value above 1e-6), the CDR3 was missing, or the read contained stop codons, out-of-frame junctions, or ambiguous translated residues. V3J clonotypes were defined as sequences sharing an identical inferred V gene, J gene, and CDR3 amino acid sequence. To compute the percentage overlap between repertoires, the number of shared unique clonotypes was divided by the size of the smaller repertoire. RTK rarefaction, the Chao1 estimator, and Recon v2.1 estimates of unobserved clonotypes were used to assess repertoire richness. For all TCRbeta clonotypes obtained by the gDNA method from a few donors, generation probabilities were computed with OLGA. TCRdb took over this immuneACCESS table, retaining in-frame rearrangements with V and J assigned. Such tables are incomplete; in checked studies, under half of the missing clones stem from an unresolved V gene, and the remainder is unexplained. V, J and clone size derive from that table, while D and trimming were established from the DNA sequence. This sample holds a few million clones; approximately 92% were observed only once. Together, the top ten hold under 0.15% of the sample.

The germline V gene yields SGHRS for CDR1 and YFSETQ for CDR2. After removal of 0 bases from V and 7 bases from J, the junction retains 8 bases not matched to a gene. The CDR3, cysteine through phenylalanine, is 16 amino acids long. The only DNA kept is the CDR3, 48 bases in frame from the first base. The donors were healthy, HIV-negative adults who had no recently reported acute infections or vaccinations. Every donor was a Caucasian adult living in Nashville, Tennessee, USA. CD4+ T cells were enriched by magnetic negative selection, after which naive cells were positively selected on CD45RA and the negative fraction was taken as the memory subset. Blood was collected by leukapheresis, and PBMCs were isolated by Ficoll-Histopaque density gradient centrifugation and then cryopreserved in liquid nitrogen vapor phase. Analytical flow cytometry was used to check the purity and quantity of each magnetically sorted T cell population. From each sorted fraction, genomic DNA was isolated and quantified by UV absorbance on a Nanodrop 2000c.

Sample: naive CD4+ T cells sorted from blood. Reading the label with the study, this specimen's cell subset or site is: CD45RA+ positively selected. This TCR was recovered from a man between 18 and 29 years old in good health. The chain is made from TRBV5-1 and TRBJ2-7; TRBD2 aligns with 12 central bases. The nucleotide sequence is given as TGCGCCAGCAGCTTGGAGGCTAGCGGGAGGGCCCAAGAGCAGTACTTC. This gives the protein CASSLEASGRAQEQYF.